These 32 T cell receptor beta chains were all obtained from the same sample, sequenced in a study of T cell responses to AZD1222 COVID-19 vaccine. The data were produced by immunoSEQ multiplex PCR, yet TCRdb's version contains in-frame clones alone and is incomplete. The repertoire holds about 140,000 clones, with roughly nine tenths as singletons. The input for sequencing was peripheral blood, taken on day 0 of AZD1222 vaccination. These receptors originate from an adult in good health.

Concerning this clone: Its ends do not fully match the called genes, so a read error is possible. This sample includes further DNA sequences coding for the same CDR3. The chain joins TRBV7-9 to TRBJ1-1, with D unresolved. The germline V gene encodes CDR1 SEHNR and CDR2 FQNEAQ (reference sequence). This CDR3 comprises 12 residues. The CDR3 DNA follows: TGTGCCAGCAGCTTAGTGAATACTGAAGCTTTCTTT. Translated, it gives CASSLVNTEAFF.

This clone was observed a handful of times. The chain couples TRBV27 to TRBJ2-7; D may be TRBD2 (5 bases). The CDR3 is 13 residues long. Trimming removed 4 bases at V and 0 bases at J, with 7 bases between. Germline-derived CDR1 and CDR2 are MNHEY and SMNVEV (reference sequence). The CDR3 loop is CASSYTSSYEQYF. For the CDR3, the DNA is TGTGCCAGCAGTTACACTAGCTCCTACGAGCAGTACTTC.

CDR3 nucleotides: TGTGCCAGCAGCCTAAATCCGGTTAGCTCTGGAAACACCATATATTTT. It yields the protein CASSLNPVSSGNTIYF. The chain joins TRBV5-8 to TRBJ1-3, with D uncertain. The germline V gene encodes CDR1 SGHTS and CDR2 YDEGEE. V was clipped by 4 bases and J by 0 bases, with 14 bases between them. The CDR3 has 16 residues.

The chain employs TRBV7-2 and TRBJ2-7, with 7 bases lining up with TRBD1. This CDR3 has 15 residues. V shed 5 bases and J 5 bases; nucleotides not matched to a gene: 12. In germline, CDR1 is SGHTA, CDR2 FQGNSA. CDR3 residues: CASSAPGQYVHEQYF. The DNA for the CDR3 is TGTGCCAGCAGCGCCCCGGGACAGTACGTCCACGAGCAGTACTTC.

This clone was counted once. The gene calls are TRBV27 and TRBJ2-1; 9 positions match TRBD2. The CDR3 has 15 residues. V lost 5 bases and J lost 10; bases outside the gene matches: 12. Germline V lookup: CDR1 MNHEY, CDR2 SMNVEV (reference sequence). CDR3 loop: CASSPLAGTPGEQFF. For the CDR3, the DNA is TGTGCCAGCAGTCCGCTAGCGGGGACCCCAGGAGAGCAGTTCTTC.

This clone was recorded only once. V usage is TRBV28 and J usage is TRBJ2-1; D is undetermined. V gave up 2 bases and J gave up 7 bases, with 21 bases separating them. The CDR3 contains 17 residues. CDR1 and CDR2 from the germline V gene are MDHEN and SYDVKM. For the CDR3, the DNA is TGTGCCAGCAGTTTAACCACCAAATCTGCGCGAAATAATGAGCAGTTCTTC. It translates to CASSLTTKSARNNEQFF. The whole variable domain, remainder taken from reference TRBV28 and TRBJ2-1, is DVKVTQSSRYLVKRTGEKVFLECVQDMDHENMFWYRQDPGLGLRLIYFSYDVKMKEKGDIPEGYSVSREKKERFSLILESASTNQTSMYLCASSLTTKSARNNEQFFGPGTRLTVL.

The chain carries TRBV9 and TRBJ2-1, with D tentatively TRBD1 (5 bases). V gave up 6 bases and J gave up 4 bases, with 20 bases separating them. The CDR3 is 16 residues long. The germline V gene has CDR1 SGDLS and CDR2 YYNGEE. CDR3 region: CASTKEGASGYNEQFF. CDR3 sequence (DNA): TGTGCCAGCACCAAAGAAGGGGCTAGTGGTTACAATGAGCAGTTCTTC.

This clone appeared a single time. This chain connects TRBV30 to TRBJ2-7, with D unclear. This CDR3 has 14 residues. V dropped 4 bases and J dropped 2 bases, with 15 bases sitting between them. From germline, CDR1 is GTSNPN and CDR2 SVGIG (reference sequence). The chain's CDR3 is CAWTPYMNAYEQYF. The CDR3 DNA is TGTGCCTGGACCCCCTACATGAACGCCTACGAGCAGTACTTC.

This chain uses TRBV7-2 with TRBJ2-1, with D perhaps TRBD1 (6 bases). This CDR3 spans 13 amino acids. Trimming took 5 bases from V and 4 from J, leaving 9 bases between them. The germline V gene has CDR1 SGHTA and CDR2 FQGNSA. CDR3 region: CASSVRGYNEQFF. In DNA, the CDR3 is TGTGCCAGCAGCGTCAGGGGTTACAATGAGCAGTTCTTC.

The chain employs TRBV11-2 and TRBJ1-3; unclear D gene. The germline gives CDR1 SGHAT, CDR2 FQNNGV. The CDR3 spans 16 residues. V was clipped by 0 bases and J by 0 bases, with 9 bases between them. The CDR3, as DNA: TGTGCCAGCAGCTTAGATGGGCGGTACTCTGGAAACACCATATATTTT. Its protein product is CASSLDGRYSGNTIYF.

This clone was detected only once. The V gene is TRBV19, the J gene TRBJ2-1; D unclear. The CDR3 consists of 12 residues. The germline V gene has CDR1 LNHDA and CDR2 SQIVND (reference sequence). V lost 3 bases and J 7 bases, leaving 7 bases between the germline ends. The CDR3 reads CASSISPNEQFF. The CDR3 nucleotides read TGTGCCAGTAGTATTTCGCCAAATGAGCAGTTCTTC.

The chain is built from TRBV30 and TRBJ1-1; the D gene is possibly TRBD1 (5 bases). With 2 bases removed from V and 13 bases from J, the gap between germline ends came to 14 bases. There are 11 residues in the CDR3. The germline CDR1 and CDR2 sequences are GTSNPN and SVGIG (reference sequence). CDR3 amino acids: CAWSRILQGFF. In DNA form, the CDR3 reads TGTGCCTGGAGTAGGATCCTCCAGGGTTTCTTT.

The rearrangement uses TRBV7-9 and TRBJ1-4; no clear D. The V gene lost 5 bases and the J gene lost 10 bases, with 20 bases spanning the gap. CDR3 length: 15 residues. Germline V gene lookup returns CDR1 SEHNR and CDR2 FQNEAQ (reference sequence). Here the CDR3 DNA reads TGTGCCAGCAGCGCAACAACGCGAGCGCAAGGAAAACTGTTTTTT. As protein: CASSATTRAQGKLFF.

The J gene is TRBJ2-7, the V gene TRBV30; D is unresolved. Per germline, CDR1 GTSNPN and CDR2 SVGIG (reference sequence). The CDR3 consists of 11 residues. Trimming left V 3 bases short and J 3 bases short, with 6 bases between. CDR3 coding DNA: TGTGCCTGGAGGTTGGACTACGAGCAGTACTTC. Amino acids: CAWRLDYEQYF.

The chain carries TRBV5-1 and TRBJ2-5, with TRBD1 identical over 7 bases. The CDR3 runs 15 residues. The germline V gene encodes CDR1 SGHRS and CDR2 YFSETQ. V gave up 1 base and J gave up 4 bases; unmatched junction bases: 7. CDR3 nucleotides: TGCGCCAGCAGCTTGCCTACAGGGGCCCGAGAGACCCAGTACTTC. This translates into CASSLPTGARETQYF.

V usage is TRBV5-1 and J usage is TRBJ2-7; no firm D call. The CDR3 totals 12 residues. Germline assignment: CDR1 SGHRS and CDR2 YFSETQ. The V end lost 8 bases, the J end lost 4 bases, and 13 bases lay between the germline ends. The CDR3 here is CASSRRPYEQYF. In DNA, the CDR3 is TGCGCCAGTTCGAGGCGCCCTTACGAGCAGTACTTC. Variable domain in full (rest from reference TRBV5-1 and TRBJ2-7): KAGVTQTPRYLIKTRGQQVTLSCSPISGHRSVSWYQQTPGQGLQFLFEYFSETQRNKGNFPGRFSGRQFSNSRSEMNVSTLELGDSALYLCASSRRPYEQYFGPGTRLTVT.

V usage is TRBV10-1 and J usage is TRBJ1-1; D may be TRBD1 (5 bases). Germline CDR1 is WNHNN and CDR2 is SYGVQD (reference sequence). Between the trimmed V and J ends, which lost 0 bases and 4 bases, there was a span of 6 bases. The CDR3 sequence is 13 residues long. DNA of the CDR3: TGCGCCAGCAGTGAGTCCGGGGGCACTGAAGCTTTCTTT. Its protein is CASSESGGTEAFF.

The rearrangement links TRBV3-1 (or the pseudogene TRBV3-2) to TRBJ2-6; tentative D call: TRBD1 (6 bases). V was pared by 0 bases and J by 0 bases, with 15 bases between. CDR1 and CDR2 from the germline V gene are LGHDT and YNNKEL (reference sequence). The CDR3 runs to 19 residues. CDR3 nucleotide sequence: TGTGCCAGCAGCCAAGATCTCGACAGGCATAGCTCTGGGGCCAACGTCCTGACTTTC. It is translated as CASSQDLDRHSSGANVLTF.

This clone was picked up a small number of times. This rearrangement joins TRBV5-5 to TRBJ1-4; the D gene is possibly TRBD1 (5 bases). Trimming took off 5 bases at V and 4 bases at J, with 21 bases between the two ends. Per germline, CDR1 SGHKS and CDR2 YYEKEE (reference sequence). CDR3 size: 17 residues. The DNA for the CDR3 is TGTGCCAGCAGGCGGGGGAGAACGGGACCCCATAATGAAAAACTGTTTTTT. Its protein product is CASRRGRTGPHNEKLFF. The whole variable domain, remainder taken from reference TRBV5-5 and TRBJ1-4, is DAGVTQSPTHLIKTRGQQVTLRCSPISGHKSVSWYQQVLGQGPQFIFQYYEKEERGRGNFPDRFSARQFPNYSSELNVNALLLGDSALYLCASRRGRTGPHNEKLFFGSGTQLSVL.

The genes are TRBV27 and TRBJ1-1, with D hard to call. This CDR3 comprises 13 residues. Trimming cost V 4 bases and J 1 base, with 7 bases left between them. From germline, CDR1 is MNHEY and CDR2 SMNVEV (reference sequence). The DNA for the CDR3 is TGTGCCAGCAGTTCCCGGGAGAACACTGAAGCTTTCTTT. Amino acid sequence: CASSSRENTEAFF.

The chain is built from TRBV18 and TRBJ2-2, with 8 bases matching TRBD1. V was clipped by 6 bases and J by 4 bases; unmatched bases: 7. CDR3 length: 15 amino acids. Germline V gene data show CDR1 as KGHSH and CDR2 as LQKENI. The CDR3 nucleotides read TGTGCCAGCTCGGCGTCAGGGGGCGGCACCGGGGAGCTGTTTTTT. Its protein is CASSASGGGTGELFF.

This clone was detected once. The chain employs TRBV6-6 and TRBJ1-5, with D possibly being TRBD1 (6 bases). CDR3 length equals 21 residues. Between the trimmed V and J ends, which lost 6 bases and 0 bases, there was a span of 30 bases. Germline lookup yields CDR1 MNHNY and CDR2 SVGAGI (reference sequence). The CDR3 here is CASSPYLVQGGVSNSNQPQHF. CDR3 bases: TGTGCCAGCAGCCCCTATCTTGTACAGGGTGGGGTGAGCAATAGCAATCAGCCCCAGCATTTT.

The V gene is TRBV4-1, the J gene TRBJ1-5; D might be TRBD1 (5 bases). V lost 3 bases and J 7 bases, leaving 13 bases between the germline ends. From germline, CDR1 is MGHRA and CDR2 YSYEKL. The CDR3 consists of 14 residues. CDR3 nucleotide sequence: TGCGCCAGCAGCCAGCGGGCCGGGGGACAGCCCCAGCATTTT. It specifies CASSQRAGGQPQHF.

V usage is TRBV5-6 and J usage is TRBJ1-2, with unresolved D. V lost 0 bases to trimming and J lost 2 bases, with 8 bases between them. CDR1 is SGHDT, CDR2 YYEEEE, per germline. CDR3 size: 14 residues. The CDR3 sequence: CASSLGSGNYGYTF. CDR3 DNA: TGTGCCAGCAGCTTGGGTTCCGGGAACTATGGCTACACCTTC. The full variable domain, with the rest looked up from reference TRBV5-6 and TRBJ1-2, is DAGVTQSPTHLIKTRGQQVTLRCSPKSGHDTVSWYQQALGQGPQFIFQYYEEEERQRGNFPDRFSGHQFPNYSSELNVNALLLGDSALYLCASSLGSGNYGYTFGSGTRLTVV.

V gene TRBV11-2 combines with J gene TRBJ1-4; D uncertain. The V and J ends lost 2 bases and 7 bases respectively, with 14 bases between them. CDR3 size: 15 residues. From germline, CDR1 is SGHAT and CDR2 FQNNGV. CDR3 in DNA: TGTGCCAGCAGCTTATCCGACCTACCGGGTGAAAAACTGTTTTTT. Encoded protein: CASSLSDLPGEKLFF.

The chain recombines TRBV30 with TRBJ1-1; possible D gene TRBD1, 5 bases. V was trimmed by 4 bases and J by 0 bases, leaving 9 bases between them. This CDR3 is built from 13 residues. Germline values: CDR1 GTSNPN, CDR2 SVGIG (reference sequence). In nucleotides, the CDR3 is TGTGCCTGGAAAAACAGGCTGAACACTGAAGCTTTCTTT. It encodes CAWKNRLNTEAFF. Supplemented by reference TRBV30 and TRBJ1-1, the full variable domain reads SQTIHQWPATLVQPVGSPLSLECTVEGTSNPNLYWYRQAAGRGLQLLFYSVGIGQISSEVPQNLSASRPQDRQFILSSKKLLLSDSGFYLCAWKNRLNTEAFFGQGTRLTVV.

The V and J genes are TRBV9 and TRBJ1-1, with 7 bases aligning to TRBD1. The germline V gene encodes CDR1 SGDLS and CDR2 YYNGEE. The CDR3 contains 14 residues. Unmatched junction bases numbered 6, after V lost 3 bases and J lost 4 bases. The CDR3 reads CASSARQGGTEAFF. The DNA of the CDR3 is TGTGCCAGCAGCGCCCGACAGGGAGGCACTGAAGCTTTCTTT.

This rearrangement joins TRBV28 to TRBJ2-7; tentative D call: TRBD2 (7 bases). Trimming removed 10 bases at V and 5 bases at J, with 24 bases between. This CDR3 region has 15 residues. The germline V gene encodes CDR1 MDHEN and CDR2 SYDVKM. The CDR3 coding sequence is TGTGCCATAGAGGGGGGCGGGAGAGGATGGAACGAGCAGTACTTC. Translating gives CAIEGGGRGWNEQYF.

The CDR3 DNA follows: TGTGCCAGCAGTCTTAGTAAGGATGAAAAACTGTTTTTT. This codes for CASSLSKDEKLFF. The gene calls are TRBV7-9 and TRBJ1-4; no clear D gene. The CDR3 runs 13 residues. With 6 bases removed from V and 6 bases from J, the gap between germline ends came to 11 bases. Germline V CDR1 and CDR2: SEHNR, FQNEAQ (reference sequence).

The CDR3 is CASSYSGLVNEQFF. CDR3 bases: TGTGCCAGCAGTTACTCGGGACTTGTAAATGAGCAGTTCTTC. The chain employs TRBV6-5 and TRBJ2-1; the D gene is possibly TRBD2 (6 bases). Germline CDR1 and CDR2: MNHEY and SVGAGI. Trimming removed 0 bases from V and 7 bases from J, with 10 bases in between. CDR3 size: 14 residues.

The V call is TRBV6-2 or TRBV6-3, the J call TRBJ2-7; the D is unclear. The CDR3 length is 14 residues. The V end was cut by 5 bases, the J end by 0 bases, with 11 bases between. CDR1 MNHEY and CDR2 SVGEGT come from the germline V gene. The CDR3: CASSPPRNSYEQYF. CDR3 in DNA: TGTGCCAGCAGTCCCCCCAGGAACTCCTACGAGCAGTACTTC.

The chain couples TRBV6-5 to TRBJ1-5, with 7 bases aligning to TRBD1. V lost 6 bases and J lost 0; bases outside the gene matches: 5. The CDR3 contains 15 residues. Germline V gene data show CDR1 as MNHEY and CDR2 as SVGAGI. CDR3 nucleotides: TGTGCCAGCAGGGGGACAGCTTATAGCAATCAGCCCCAGCATTTT. Protein sequence: CASRGTAYSNQPQHF.